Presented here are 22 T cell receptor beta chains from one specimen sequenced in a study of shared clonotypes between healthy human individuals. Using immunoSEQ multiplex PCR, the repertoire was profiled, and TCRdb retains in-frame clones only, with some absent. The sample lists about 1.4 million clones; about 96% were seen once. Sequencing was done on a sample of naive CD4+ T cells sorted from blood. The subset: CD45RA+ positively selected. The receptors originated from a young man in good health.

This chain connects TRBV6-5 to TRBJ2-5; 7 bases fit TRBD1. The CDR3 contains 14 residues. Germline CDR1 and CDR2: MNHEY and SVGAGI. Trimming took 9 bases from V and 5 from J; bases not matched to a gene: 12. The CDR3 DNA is TGTGCCAGTTCCACAGGGGTTCGCGAGGAGACCCAGTACTTC. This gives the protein CASSTGVREETQYF.

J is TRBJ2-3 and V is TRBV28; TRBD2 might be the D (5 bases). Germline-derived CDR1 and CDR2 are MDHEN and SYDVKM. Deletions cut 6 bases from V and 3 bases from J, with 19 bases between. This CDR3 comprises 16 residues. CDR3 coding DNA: TGTGCCAGCAGGTATGAAGGGAGCCTCCGTACAGATACGCAGTATTTT. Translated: CASRYEGSLRTDTQYF.

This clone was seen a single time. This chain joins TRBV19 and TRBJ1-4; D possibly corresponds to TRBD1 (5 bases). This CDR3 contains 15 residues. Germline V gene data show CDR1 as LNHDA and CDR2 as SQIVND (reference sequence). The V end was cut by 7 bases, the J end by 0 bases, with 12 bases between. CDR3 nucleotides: TGTGCCAGTACCGACAGACCGACAACTAATGAAAAACTGTTTTTT. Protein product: CASTDRPTTNEKLFF. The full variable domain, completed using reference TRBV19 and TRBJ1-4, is DGGITQSPKYLFRKEGQNVTLSCEQNLNHDAMYWYRQDPGQGLRLIYYSQIVNDFQKGDIAEGYSVSREKKESFPLTVTSAQKNPTAFYLCASTDRPTTNEKLFFGSGTQLSVL.

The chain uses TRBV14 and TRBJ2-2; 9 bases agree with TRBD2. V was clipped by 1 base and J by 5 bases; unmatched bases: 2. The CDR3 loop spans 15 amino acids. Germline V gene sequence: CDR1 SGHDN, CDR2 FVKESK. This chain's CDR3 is CASSQGLAGTGELFF. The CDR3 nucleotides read TGTGCCAGCAGCCAAGGGCTAGCGGGAACCGGGGAGCTGTTTTTT.

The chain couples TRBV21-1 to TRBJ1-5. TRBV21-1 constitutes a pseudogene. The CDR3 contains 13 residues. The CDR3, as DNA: TGTGCCAGCGCACCGGTGGGTGATCAGCCCCAGCATTTT. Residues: CASAPVGDQPQHF.

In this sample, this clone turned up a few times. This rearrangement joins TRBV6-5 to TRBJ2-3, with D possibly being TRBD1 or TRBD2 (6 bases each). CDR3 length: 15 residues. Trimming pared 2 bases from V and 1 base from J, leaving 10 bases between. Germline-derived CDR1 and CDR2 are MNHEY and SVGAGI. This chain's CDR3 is CASSYGGGGTDTQYF. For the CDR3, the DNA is TGTGCCAGCAGTTACGGGGGCGGGGGCACAGATACGCAGTATTTT.

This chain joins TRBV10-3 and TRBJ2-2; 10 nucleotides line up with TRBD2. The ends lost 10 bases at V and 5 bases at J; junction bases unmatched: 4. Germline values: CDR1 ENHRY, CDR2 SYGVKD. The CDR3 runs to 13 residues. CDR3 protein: CATHSGRTGELFF. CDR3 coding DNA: TGTGCCACTCATAGCGGGAGGACCGGGGAGCTGTTTTTT.

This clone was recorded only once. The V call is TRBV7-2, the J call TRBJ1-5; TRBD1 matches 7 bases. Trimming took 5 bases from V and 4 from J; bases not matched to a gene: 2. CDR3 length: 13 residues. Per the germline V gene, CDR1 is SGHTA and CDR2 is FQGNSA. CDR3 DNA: TGTGCCAGCAGCGACAGGGTAAATCAGCCCCAGCATTTT. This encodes CASSDRVNQPQHF.

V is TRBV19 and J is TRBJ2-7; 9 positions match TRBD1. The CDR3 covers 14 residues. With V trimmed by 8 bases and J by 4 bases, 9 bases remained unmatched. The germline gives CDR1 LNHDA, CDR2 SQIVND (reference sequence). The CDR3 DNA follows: TGTGCCAGTTCCTCCGGGACAGGGATGTACGAGCAGTACTTC. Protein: CASSSGTGMYEQYF. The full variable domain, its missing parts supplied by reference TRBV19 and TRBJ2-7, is DGGITQSPKYLFRKEGQNVTLSCEQNLNHDAMYWYRQDPGQGLRLIYYSQIVNDFQKGDIAEGYSVSREKKESFPLTVTSAQKNPTAFYLCASSSGTGMYEQYFGPGTRLTVT.

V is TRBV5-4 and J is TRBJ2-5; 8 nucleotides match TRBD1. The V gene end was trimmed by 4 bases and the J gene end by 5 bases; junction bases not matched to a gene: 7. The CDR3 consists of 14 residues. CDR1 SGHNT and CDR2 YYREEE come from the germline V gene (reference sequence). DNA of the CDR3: TGTGCCAGCAGCAACCAGACAGGGGATGAGACCCAGTACTTC. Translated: CASSNQTGDETQYF.

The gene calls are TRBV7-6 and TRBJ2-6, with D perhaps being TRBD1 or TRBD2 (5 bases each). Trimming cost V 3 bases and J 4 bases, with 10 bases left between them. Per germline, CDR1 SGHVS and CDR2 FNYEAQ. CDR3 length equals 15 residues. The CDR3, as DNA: TGTGCCAGCAGCTTTGGGGGTACCGGGGCCAACGTCCTGACTTTC. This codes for CASSFGGTGANVLTF.

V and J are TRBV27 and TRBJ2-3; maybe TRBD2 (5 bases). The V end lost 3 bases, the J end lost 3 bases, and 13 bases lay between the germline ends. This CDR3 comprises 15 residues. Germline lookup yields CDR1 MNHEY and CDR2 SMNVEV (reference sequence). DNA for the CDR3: TGTGCCAGCAGTTTGAGGAGGCCCTTTACAGATACGCAGTATTTT. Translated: CASSLRRPFTDTQYF.

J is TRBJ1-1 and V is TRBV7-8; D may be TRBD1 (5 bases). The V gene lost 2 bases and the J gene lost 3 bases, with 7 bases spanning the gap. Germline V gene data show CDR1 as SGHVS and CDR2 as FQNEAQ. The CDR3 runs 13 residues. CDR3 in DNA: TGTGCCAGCAGCTTAAGAGGGGACACTGAAGCTTTCTTT. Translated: CASSLRGDTEAFF.

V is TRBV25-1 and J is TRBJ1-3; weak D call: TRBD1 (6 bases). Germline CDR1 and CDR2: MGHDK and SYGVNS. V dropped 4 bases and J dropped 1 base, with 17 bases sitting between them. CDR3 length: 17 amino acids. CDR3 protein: CASSARGGARSGNTIYF. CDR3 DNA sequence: TGTGCCAGCAGTGCTCGGGGGGGCGCAAGGTCTGGAAACACCATATATTTT. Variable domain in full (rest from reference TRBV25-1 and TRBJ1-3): EADIYQTPRYLVIGTGKKITLECSQTMGHDKMYWYQQDPGMELHLIHYSYGVNSTEKGDLSSESTVSRIRTEHFPLTLESARPSHTSQYLCASSARGGARSGNTIYFGEGSWLTVV.

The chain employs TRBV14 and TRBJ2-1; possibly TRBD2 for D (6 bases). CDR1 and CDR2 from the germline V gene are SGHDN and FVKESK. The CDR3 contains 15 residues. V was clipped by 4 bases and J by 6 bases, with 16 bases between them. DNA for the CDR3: TGTGCCAGCAGCCCCACTAAGCGGGTTCGCAATGAGCAGTTCTTC. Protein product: CASSPTKRVRNEQFF.

The CDR3 DNA reads as TGCGCCAGCAGCTTAGGGTCGGGACAGGGAAATCTCGGCTACACCTTC. Amino acid sequence: CASSLGSGQGNLGYTF. The rearrangement joins TRBV5-1 to TRBJ1-2, with TRBD1 matching over 9 bases. V dropped 2 bases and J dropped 8; count of bases not matched to a gene: 13. The germline V gene encodes CDR1 SGHRS and CDR2 YFSETQ. The CDR3 has 16 residues.

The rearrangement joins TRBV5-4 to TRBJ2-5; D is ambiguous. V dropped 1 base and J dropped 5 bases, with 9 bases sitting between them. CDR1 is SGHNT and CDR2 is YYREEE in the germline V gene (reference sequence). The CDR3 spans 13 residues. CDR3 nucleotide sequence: TGTGCCAGCAGCTTGCCAGAGATCGAGACCCAGTACTTC. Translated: CASSLPEIETQYF.

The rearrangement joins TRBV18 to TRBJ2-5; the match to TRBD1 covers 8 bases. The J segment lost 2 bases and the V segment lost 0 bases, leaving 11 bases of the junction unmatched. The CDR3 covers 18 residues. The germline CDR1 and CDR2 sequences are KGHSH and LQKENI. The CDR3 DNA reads TGTGCCAGCTCACCACCTACCCGGACAGGGCGAAATCAAGAGACCCAGTACTTC. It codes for CASSPPTRTGRNQETQYF.

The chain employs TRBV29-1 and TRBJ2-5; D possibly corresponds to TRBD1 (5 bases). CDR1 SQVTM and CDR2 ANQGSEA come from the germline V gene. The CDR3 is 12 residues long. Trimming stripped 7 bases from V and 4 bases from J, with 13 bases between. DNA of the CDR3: TGCAGCGACTGGACACCGAGAGAGACCCAGTACTTC. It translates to CSDWTPRETQYF.

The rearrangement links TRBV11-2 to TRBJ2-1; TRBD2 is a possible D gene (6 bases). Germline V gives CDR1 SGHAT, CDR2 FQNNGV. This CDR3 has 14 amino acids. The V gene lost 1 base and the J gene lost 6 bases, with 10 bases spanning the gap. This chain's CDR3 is CASSLGTSRNEQFF. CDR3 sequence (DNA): TGTGCCAGCAGCTTAGGTACTAGCCGCAATGAGCAGTTCTTC.

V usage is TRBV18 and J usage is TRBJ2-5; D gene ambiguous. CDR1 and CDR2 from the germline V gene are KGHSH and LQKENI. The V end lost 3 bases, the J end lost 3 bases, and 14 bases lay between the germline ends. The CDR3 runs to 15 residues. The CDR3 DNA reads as TGTGCCAGCTCACCTCGGACCGGTCAAAAAGAGACCCAGTACTTC. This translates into CASSPRTGQKETQYF.

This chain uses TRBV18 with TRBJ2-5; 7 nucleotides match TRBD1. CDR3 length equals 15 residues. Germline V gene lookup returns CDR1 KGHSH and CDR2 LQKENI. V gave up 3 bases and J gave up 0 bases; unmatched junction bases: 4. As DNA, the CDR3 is TGTGCCAGCTCACCGGACAGGCCGTACCAAGAGACCCAGTACTTC. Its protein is CASSPDRPYQETQYF. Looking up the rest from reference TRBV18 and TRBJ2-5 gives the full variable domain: NAGVMQNPRHLVRRRGQEARLRCSPMKGHSHVYWYRQLPEEGLKFMVYLQKENIIDESGMPKERFSAEFPKEGPSILRIQQVVRGDSAAYFCASSPDRPYQETQYFGPGTRLLVL.